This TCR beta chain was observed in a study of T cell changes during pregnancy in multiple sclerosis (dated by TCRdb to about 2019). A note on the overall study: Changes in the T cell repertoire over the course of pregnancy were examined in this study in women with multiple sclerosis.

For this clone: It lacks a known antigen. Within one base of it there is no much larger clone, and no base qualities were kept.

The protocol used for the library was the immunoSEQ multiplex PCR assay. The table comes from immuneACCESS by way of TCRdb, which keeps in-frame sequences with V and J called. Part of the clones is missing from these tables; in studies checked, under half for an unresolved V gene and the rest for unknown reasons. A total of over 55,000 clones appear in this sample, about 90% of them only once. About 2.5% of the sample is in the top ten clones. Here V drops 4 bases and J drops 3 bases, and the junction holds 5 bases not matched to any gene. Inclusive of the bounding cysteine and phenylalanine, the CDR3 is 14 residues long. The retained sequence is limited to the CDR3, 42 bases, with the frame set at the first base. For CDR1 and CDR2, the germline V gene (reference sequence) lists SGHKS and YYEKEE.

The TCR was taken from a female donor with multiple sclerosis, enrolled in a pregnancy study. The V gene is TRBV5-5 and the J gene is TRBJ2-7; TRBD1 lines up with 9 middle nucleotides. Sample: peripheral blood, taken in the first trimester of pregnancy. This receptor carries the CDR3 CASSQMGQGYEQYF. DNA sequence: TGTGCCAGCAGCCAAATGGGACAGGGCTACGAGCAGTACTTC.